The present T cell receptor (beta chain) was sequenced within a study of regulatory T cells in long-lasting Graves disease. CDR3 length equals 15 residues. The germline gives CDR1 SGHVT, CDR2 SQSDAQ. Study outcomes and limitations: In persistent patients, shared public clonotypes (roughly 2,800) outnumbered those in new patients (nearly 1,000). TCR diversity was lower in persistent Graves' patients than in newly diagnosed ones.

Time point given: newly diagnosed GD, antithyroid drugs for less than 3 months. Extracted RNA from PBMCs served as the source of the TCR library. The TCR beta library used iRepertoire HTBI primers with Arm-PCR amplification of CDR3. Methods used by the authors: From all samples, identification returned 14 TRBJ and approximately 62 TRBV segments. One entry per CDR3 protein, called by TCRdb with MiXCR from the multiplex PCR reads. Clone size and V and J calls follow TCRdb, not the original study. Of roughly 510,000 distinct CDR3 sequences listed, roughly a sixth were seen once; the top ten hold around 12%. With respect to this clonotype: No antigen is known for it. A much larger clone differs by one base, so this may be a read error.

The same data also contributed to another study, on T cells in Graves' hyperthyroidism and ophthalmopathy. From that study: Ophthalmopathy was separated from stable hyperthyroidism by a 13 V-J model.

V gene TRBV7-4 combines with J gene TRBJ1-1; 9 bases map to TRBD1. This TCR was sampled from a man younger than 35 with Graves disease. Sample: peripheral blood mononuclear cells (PBMCs), taken at new diagnosis, from a patient treated with antithyroid drugs. CDR3 in amino acids: CASTNTGGMNTEGFF. In nucleotides, the CDR3 is TGTGCCAGCACCAATACAGGGGGCATGAACACTGAAGGTTTCTTT.